The 9 T cell receptor beta chains below all came from one sample that was sequenced in a study of beta chain features in type 1 diabetes. Investigators reverse transcribed all isolated RNA, so they sequenced expressed TCRB transcripts. The method was immunoSEQ multiplex PCR; TCRdb's version includes in-frame clones alone and lacks a portion of them. The table includes 350,000 to 450,000 clones, about 15% detected once. Sequences were obtained from naive CD4+ T cells from blood. These receptors were collected from a man aged 25 to 45 in good health.

This clone appeared a few times. DNA for the CDR3: TGTGCCAGCAGCCCGGGCGTCTACGAGCAGTACGTC. It specifies CASSPGVYEQYV. V and J are TRBV6-6 and TRBJ2-7; D not resolved. The CDR3 totals 12 residues. Germline-derived CDR1 and CDR2 are MNHNY and SVGAGI (reference sequence). The V gene lost 6 bases and the J gene lost 3 bases, with 9 bases spanning the gap.

There are a few counts of this clone. This chain connects TRBV7-2 to TRBJ1-1; D is unresolved. Trimming shortened V by 6 bases and J by 6 bases, and 11 bases separated the two germline ends. The CDR3 has 12 residues. Germline V gene sequence: CDR1 SGHTA, CDR2 FQGNSA. In nucleotides, the CDR3 is TGTGCCAGCAGGCGCCAGAAATCTGAAGCTTTCTTT. Translation: CASRRQKSEAFF.

The J gene is TRBJ2-3, the V gene TRBV18; unclear D gene. The V end was cut by 5 bases, the J end by 6 bases, with 12 bases between. Germline values: CDR1 KGHSH, CDR2 LQKENI. The CDR3 is 13 residues long. Written as DNA, the CDR3 is TGTGCCAGCTCATTAGTAGTCGGGGATACGCAGTATTTT. Translated, it gives CASSLVVGDTQYF.

V is TRBV6-1 and J is TRBJ2-3, with unresolved D. The CDR3 runs 13 residues. V was cut by 8 bases and J by 2 bases, with 11 bases left in between. CDR1 is MNHNS, CDR2 SASEGT, per germline. This chain's CDR3 is CASVNTATDTQYF. The CDR3 region has the DNA TGTGCCAGCGTGAACACGGCCACAGATACGCAGTATTTT.

This clone occurred a few times. The chain is built from TRBV7-9 and TRBJ1-1, with unresolved D. V was shortened by 2 bases and J by 11 bases, with 9 bases between the two germline ends. CDR1 and CDR2 (germline): SEHNR, FQNEAQ (reference sequence). CDR3 length: 11 residues. The CDR3 sequence is CASSLKNEAFF. The CDR3 DNA sequence: TGTGCCAGCAGCTTAAAAAACGAGGCTTTCTTT.

This clone was detected only a few times. V gene TRBV5-1 combines with J gene TRBJ2-1; D is perhaps TRBD1 or TRBD2 (6 bases each). Germline CDR1 and CDR2: SGHRS and YFSETQ. V was trimmed by 0 bases and J by 8 bases, leaving 18 bases between them. CDR3 size: 16 residues. CDR3 amino acids: CASSLAPGARWDEQFF. CDR3 bases: TGCGCCAGCAGCTTGGCTCCGGGGGCGCGATGGGATGAGCAGTTCTTC.

The rearrangement links TRBV6-5 to TRBJ2-7; either TRBD1 or TRBD2 may supply D (5 bases each). The CDR3 covers 15 residues. CDR1 and CDR2 (germline): MNHEY, SVGAGI. V was clipped by 0 bases and J by 0 bases, with 9 bases between them. The CDR3 spells CASSYSSGSSYEQYV. The DNA of the CDR3 is TGTGCCAGCAGTTACTCGTCAGGGAGCTCCTACGAGCAGTACGTC.

In regard to this clone: Within the sample, other DNA sequences also encode this same CDR3. The chain joins TRBV4-1 to TRBJ2-5; D uncertain. V was pared by 1 base and J by 4 bases, with 7 bases between. The CDR3 is 13 amino acids. Germline V gene lookup returns CDR1 MGHRA and CDR2 YSYEKL. In DNA, the CDR3 is TGCGCCAGCAGCCAAGGAGTCAGAGAGACCCAGTACTTC. Translated, it gives CASSQGVRETQYF.

The sample holds a few counts of this clone. Here the CDR3 reads CASSPDYSSYNEQFF. In nucleotides, the CDR3 is TGTGCCAGCAGTCCGGACTATTCCTCCTACAATGAGCAGTTCTTC. The chain employs TRBV2 and TRBJ2-1; D perhaps matches TRBD2 (6 bases). Germline CDR1 is SNHLY and CDR2 is FYNNEI. This CDR3 is built from 15 residues. Trimming took 5 bases from V and 0 from J, leaving 11 bases between them.